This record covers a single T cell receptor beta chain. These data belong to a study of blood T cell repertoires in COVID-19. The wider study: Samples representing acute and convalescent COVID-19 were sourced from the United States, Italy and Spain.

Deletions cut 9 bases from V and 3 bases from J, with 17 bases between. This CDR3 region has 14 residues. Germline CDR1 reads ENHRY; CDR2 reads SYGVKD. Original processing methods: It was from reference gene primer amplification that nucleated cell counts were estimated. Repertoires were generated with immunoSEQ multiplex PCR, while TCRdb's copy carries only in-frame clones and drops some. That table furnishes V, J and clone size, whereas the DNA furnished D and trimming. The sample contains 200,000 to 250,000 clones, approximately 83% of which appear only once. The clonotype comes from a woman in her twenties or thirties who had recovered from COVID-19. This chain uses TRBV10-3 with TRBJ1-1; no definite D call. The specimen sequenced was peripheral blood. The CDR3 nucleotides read TGTGCCATTAAAAGGGCGGGAATATACACTGAAGCTTTCTTT. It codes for CAIKRAGIYTEAFF.